The 12 T cell receptor beta chains in this list originate from one sample, sequenced in a study of T cell responses to AZD1222 COVID-19 vaccine. Clones were sequenced by immunoSEQ multiplex PCR, and TCRdb holds only the in-frame ones, with some missing. The sample has roughly 150,000 clones; around 90% are singletons. Specimen: peripheral blood, collected 28 days after the second AZD1222 dose. The receptor source for this set is an adult who received the AZD1222 COVID-19 vaccine.

Here the CDR3 DNA reads TGTGCCAGCAGTTCCACCGGGACAGGACTTGAAGCTTTCTTT. Its protein product is CASSSTGTGLEAFF. V and J are TRBV6-5 and TRBJ1-1, with TRBD1 matching 8 bases. The CDR3 has 14 residues. V trimming: 4 bases; J trimming: 7 bases; junction bases outside the gene matches: 8. Germline V gives CDR1 MNHEY, CDR2 SVGAGI.

J is TRBJ1-4 and V is TRBV30; D unresolved. The CDR3 loop spans 10 amino acids. V was cut by 8 bases and J by 8 bases, with 9 bases left in between. The germline V gene has CDR1 GTSNPN and CDR2 SVGIG (reference sequence). CDR3 in amino acids: CAGGEEKLFF. The CDR3 coding sequence is TGTGCCGGCGGGGAAGAAAAACTGTTTTTT. The full variable domain, completed using reference TRBV30 and TRBJ1-4, is SQTIHQWPATLVQPVGSPLSLECTVEGTSNPNLYWYRQAAGRGLQLLFYSVGIGQISSEVPQNLSASRPQDRQFILSSKKLLLSDSGFYLCAGGEEKLFFGSGTQLSVL.

V usage is TRBV7-2 and J usage is TRBJ1-2; 7 nucleotides agree with TRBD1. The CDR3 sequence is 15 residues long. Unmatched junction bases numbered 10, after V lost 1 base and J lost 8 bases. Looked up from germline, CDR1 is SGHTA and CDR2 is FQGNSA. The CDR3 bases are TGTGCCAGCAGCTTAGGGGTGACAGGGCCCTTGGGCTACACCTTC. Encoded protein: CASSLGVTGPLGYTF.

The chain is built from TRBV28 and TRBJ1-1; D is undetermined. The germline gives CDR1 MDHEN, CDR2 SYDVKM. Trimming left V 8 bases short and J 0 bases short, with 13 bases between. This CDR3 is 14 amino acids long. In nucleotides, the CDR3 is TGTGCCAGCGAGGTGGGTTCGGTGAACACTGAAGCTTTCTTT. It encodes CASEVGSVNTEAFF.

V usage is TRBV7-8 and J usage is TRBJ1-2; D call uncertain. Germline CDR1 SGHVS, CDR2 FQNEAQ. Trimming took off 1 base at V and 1 base at J, with 7 bases between the two ends. This CDR3 contains 14 residues. As DNA, the CDR3 is TGTGCCAGCAGCTTAGAAAACCTTAACTATGGCTACACCTTC. Encoded protein: CASSLENLNYGYTF.

V usage is TRBV27 and J usage is TRBJ2-1; 7 nucleotides match TRBD2. The V gene end was trimmed by 6 bases and the J gene end by 4 bases; junction bases not matched to a gene: 3. The germline gives CDR1 MNHEY, CDR2 SMNVEV (reference sequence). CDR3 length equals 13 residues. CDR3 bases: TGTGCCAGCAGGCGGGAGAGATACAATGAGCAGTTCTTC. Translation gives CASRRERYNEQFF.

The chain recombines TRBV18 with TRBJ1-4; weak D call: TRBD1 (5 bases). The V gene lost 0 bases and the J gene lost 4 bases, with 9 bases spanning the gap. The CDR3 runs 15 residues. The germline gives CDR1 KGHSH, CDR2 LQKENI. The CDR3 reads CASSPPSGFNEKLFF. The DNA of the CDR3 is TGTGCCAGCTCACCACCCTCAGGGTTTAATGAAAAACTGTTTTTT. Together with reference TRBV18 and TRBJ1-4, the CDR3 gives the full variable domain: NAGVMQNPRHLVRRRGQEARLRCSPMKGHSHVYWYRQLPEEGLKFMVYLQKENIIDESGMPKERFSAEFPKEGPSILRIQQVVRGDSAAYFCASSPPSGFNEKLFFGSGTQLSVL.

This rearrangement joins TRBV28 to TRBJ1-2; 8 nucleotides agree with TRBD1. Germline V CDR1 and CDR2: MDHEN, SYDVKM. V lost 10 bases, J lost 14 bases, and 15 bases stayed unmatched. The CDR3 length is 12 residues. CDR3 region: CATPARGLSLTF. CDR3 coding DNA: TGTGCCACCCCCGCCAGGGGGCTATCTTTGACCTTC.

There are a few counts of this clone. This chain links TRBV5-1 with TRBJ2-3; D uncertain. The CDR3 runs 13 residues. The V end was cut by 3 bases, the J end by 4 bases, with 9 bases between. Germline CDR1 SGHRS, CDR2 YFSETQ. The CDR3 here is CASSYKVSDTQYF. The DNA of the CDR3 is TGCGCCAGCAGCTACAAGGTCTCAGATACGCAGTATTTT.

The genes are TRBV29-1 and TRBJ2-5, with 9 bases that match TRBD1. The CDR3 totals 14 residues. Germline V gives CDR1 SQVTM, CDR2 ANQGSEA. After removal of 4 bases from V and 4 bases from J, the junction contained 7 bases not matched to a gene. The CDR3 loop is CSVGSGTGRETQYF. The DNA for the CDR3 is TGCAGCGTTGGATCCGGGACAGGGCGAGAGACCCAGTACTTC.

The chain employs TRBV6-2 or TRBV6-3 and TRBJ1-5; the match to TRBD1 covers 7 bases. CDR3 size: 19 residues. V lost 5 bases and J lost 2; bases outside the gene matches: 18. Per germline, CDR1 MNHEY and CDR2 SVGEGT. CDR3 in DNA: TGTGCCAGCAGTGTCCAGGGGGGACTGCTAGCGGTTGGCAATCAGCCCCAGCATTTT. It is translated as CASSVQGGLLAVGNQPQHF.

Here the CDR3 DNA reads TGTGCCAGTTTGGGGAGGGGATTTGAGCAGTTCTTC. Its translation is CASLGRGFEQFF. The chain employs TRBV19 and TRBJ2-1, with 7 bases aligning to TRBD2. Germline V gene data show CDR1 as LNHDA and CDR2 as SQIVND (reference sequence). The CDR3 contains 12 residues. With 8 bases clipped from V and 9 bases from J, the junction kept 7 bases outside the gene matches.